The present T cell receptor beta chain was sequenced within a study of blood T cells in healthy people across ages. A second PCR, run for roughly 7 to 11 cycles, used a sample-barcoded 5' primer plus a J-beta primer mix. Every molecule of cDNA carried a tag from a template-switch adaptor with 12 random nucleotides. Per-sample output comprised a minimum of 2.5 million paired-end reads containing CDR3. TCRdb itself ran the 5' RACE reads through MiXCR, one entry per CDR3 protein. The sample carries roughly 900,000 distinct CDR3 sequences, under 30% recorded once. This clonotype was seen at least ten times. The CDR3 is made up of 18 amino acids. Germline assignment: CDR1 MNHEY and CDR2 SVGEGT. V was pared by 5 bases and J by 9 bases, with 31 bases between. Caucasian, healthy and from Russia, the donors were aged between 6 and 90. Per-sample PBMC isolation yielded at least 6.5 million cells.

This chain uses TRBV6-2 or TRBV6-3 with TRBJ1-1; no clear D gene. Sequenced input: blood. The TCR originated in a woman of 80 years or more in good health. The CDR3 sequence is CASSLRSSFWAFRGKAFF. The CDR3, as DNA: TGTGCCAGCAGTCTCCGATCGTCGTTTTGGGCGTTCCGGGGAAAAGCTTTCTTT.